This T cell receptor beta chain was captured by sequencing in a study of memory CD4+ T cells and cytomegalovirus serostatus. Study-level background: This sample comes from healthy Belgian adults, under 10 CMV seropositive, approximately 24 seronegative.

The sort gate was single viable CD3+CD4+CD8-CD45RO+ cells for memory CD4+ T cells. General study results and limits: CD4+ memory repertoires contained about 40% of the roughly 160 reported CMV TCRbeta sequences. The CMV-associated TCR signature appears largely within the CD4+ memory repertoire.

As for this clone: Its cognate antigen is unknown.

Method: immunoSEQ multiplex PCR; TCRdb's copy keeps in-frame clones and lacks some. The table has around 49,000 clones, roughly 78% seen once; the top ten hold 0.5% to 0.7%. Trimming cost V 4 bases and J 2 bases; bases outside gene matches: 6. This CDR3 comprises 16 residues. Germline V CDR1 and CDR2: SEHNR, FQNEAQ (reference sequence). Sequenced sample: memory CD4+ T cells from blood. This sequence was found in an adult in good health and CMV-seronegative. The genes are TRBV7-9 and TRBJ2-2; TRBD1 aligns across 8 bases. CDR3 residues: CASSSPGQGNTGELFF. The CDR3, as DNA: TGTGCCAGCAGCTCTCCCGGACAGGGAAACACCGGGGAGCTGTTTTTT.